This is a list of T cell receptor beta chains from one sample in a study of cytomegalovirus exposure and HLA in healthy donors. Method: immunoSEQ multiplex PCR; TCRdb's copy keeps in-frame clones and lacks some. The sample includes 150,000 to 180,000 clones, under 85% of them seen just once. The sequenced sample consisted of PBMCs. All receptors derive from a man aged 18 to 30 in good health and CMV-seronegative. The CDR3 runs from the conserved cysteine through the conserved F or W. A D gene is named only where the DNA matches it firmly. Clone size, where shown, is once, few, many, or a class for clones that have expanded.

D	V	size	J	CDR3	DNA
NA	TRBV28	NA	TRBJ1-5	CASSSPTGHNQPQHF	TGTGCCAGCAGTTCTCCGACAGGCCACAATCAGCCCCAGCATTTT
NA	TRBV30	NA	TRBJ2-1	CAQLTSSYNEQFF	TGTGCCCAACTAACTAGCTCCTACAATGAGCAGTTCTTC
NA	TRBV12-5	few	TRBJ1-1	CASAKQGNTEAFF	TGTGCTAGTGCAAAACAGGGGAACACTGAAGCTTTCTTT
NA	TRBV28	NA	TRBJ2-6	CASSGLPHQRYSGANVLTF	TGTGCCAGCAGTGGACTACCCCATCAACGTTACTCTGGGGCCAACGTCCTGACTTTC
NA	TRBV6-4	NA	TRBJ1-5	CASSASIDQPQHF	TGTGCCAGCAGTGCCTCGATAGATCAGCCCCAGCATTTT
NA	TRBV5-4	NA	TRBJ2-3	CASSFTGGGETDTQYF	TGTGCCAGCAGTTTTACGGGAGGGGGCGAGACAGATACGCAGTATTTT
NA	TRBV5-8	NA	TRBJ2-7	CASSLDWGGDEQYF	TGTGCCAGCAGCTTGGATTGGGGGGGCGACGAGCAGTACTTC
NA	TRBV19	NA	TRBJ1-3	CASSIPRTVSGNTIYF	TGTGCCAGTAGTATTCCACGGACTGTCTCTGGAAACACCATATATTTT
TRBD2	TRBV19	NA	TRBJ2-4	CARGGLSAKNIQYF	TGTGCCAGGGGGGGGTTAAGTGCCAAAAACATTCAGTACTTC
NA	TRBV2	NA	TRBJ1-4	CASRRTATNEKLFF	TGTGCCAGCCGCAGGACAGCTACTAATGAAAAACTGTTTTTT
TRBD1	TRBV5-5	NA	TRBJ1-2	CASSLRTGRTGDYGYTF	TGTGCCAGCAGCCTTCGGACAGGGCGGACCGGGGACTATGGCTACACCTTC
NA	TRBV19	NA	TRBJ2-3	CASSTRGTSTDTQYF	TGTGCCAGTAGTACCAGGGGGACTAGCACAGATACGCAGTATTTT
NA	TRBV21-1	NA	TRBJ1-2	CASSTGQGVAANYGYTF	TGTGCCAGCAGCACCGGACAGGGGGTGGCAGCTAACTATGGCTACACCTTC
TRBD1	TRBV5-5	NA	TRBJ1-1	CASSSYDRDGTEAFF	TGTGCCAGCAGCTCCTACGACAGGGATGGTACTGAAGCTTTCTTT
NA	TRBV20-1	once	TRBJ1-1	CSASGRAEAFF	TGCAGTGCTAGCGGGAGGGCTGAAGCTTTCTTT
TRBD1	TRBV6-5	NA	TRBJ2-7	CASSYEQGVREQYF	TGTGCCAGCAGTTACGAGCAGGGGGTCCGCGAGCAGTACTTC
NA	TRBV11-2	NA	TRBJ1-2	CASSSTVYGYTF	TGTGCCAGCAGCTCCACAGTATATGGCTACACCTTC
NA	TRBV7-9	few	TRBJ2-5	CASSWDPRGVETQYF	TGTGCCAGCAGCTGGGACCCCAGGGGAGTCGAGACCCAGTACTTC
NA	TRBV27	NA	TRBJ2-3	CASSRLPGHLTDTQYF	TGTGCCAGCAGCCGCCTTCCGGGACATCTCACAGATACGCAGTATTTT
TRBD1	TRBV5-1	NA	TRBJ2-1	CASSSRPRDRGYNEQFF	TGCGCCAGCAGCTCACGCCCCCGGGACAGGGGTTACAATGAGCAGTTCTTC
NA	TRBV11-2	once	TRBJ2-1	CASSEGGGPSNEQFF	TGTGCCAGCAGTGAAGGGGGGGGGCCCTCCAATGAGCAGTTCTTC
NA	TRBV5-5	NA	TRBJ2-1	CASSPAPGRSSYNEQFF	TGTGCCAGCAGTCCCGCCCCAGGGAGGAGCTCCTACAATGAGCAGTTCTTC
TRBD2	TRBV11-3	NA	TRBJ2-1	CASSLGLAGGGDEQFF	TGTGCCAGCAGCTTAGGTTTAGCGGGGGGTGGCGATGAGCAGTTCTTC
TRBD1	TRBV5-1	NA	TRBJ2-3	CASSLGTGTTDTQYF	TGCGCCAGCAGCTTGGGGACAGGAACAACAGATACGCAGTATTTT
TRBD1	TRBV25-1	NA	TRBJ1-2	CASSVQGAAYGYTF	TGTGCCAGCAGTGTACAGGGGGCCGCTTATGGCTACACCTTC
TRBD1	TRBV5-5	NA	TRBJ1-1	CASSLAATGGTEAFF	TGTGCCAGCAGCTTGGCCGCGACAGGGGGCACTGAAGCTTTCTTT
NA	TRBV11-2	NA	TRBJ1-1	CASSSALQGRAFF	TGTGCCAGCAGCTCCGCCCTTCAGGGTAGGGCTTTCTTT
TRBD1	TRBV5-6	few	TRBJ1-1	CASSRQGTEAFF	TGTGCCAGCAGCCGACAGGGGACTGAAGCTTTCTTT
TRBD1	TRBV4-3	NA	TRBJ1-4	CASSQDRGRNEKLFF	TGCGCCAGCAGCCAAGACAGGGGGCGGAATGAAAAACTGTTTTTT
TRBD1	TRBV9	NA	TRBJ1-3	CASSLGTGDSGNTIYF	TGTGCCAGCAGCCTAGGGACAGGGGACTCTGGAAACACCATATATTTT
TRBD2	TRBV7-6	NA	TRBJ2-3	CASSPRLAGGQDTQYF	TGTGCCAGCAGCCCCCGACTAGCGGGGGGGCAGGATACGCAGTATTTT
TRBD1	TRBV29-1	NA	TRBJ1-1	CSGKGTGGAYF	TGCAGCGGAAAAGGGACAGGGGGCGCTTACTTT
TRBD1	TRBV5-1	NA	TRBJ1-2	CASSDGQGNGYTF	TGCGCCAGCAGCGACGGACAGGGGAACGGCTACACCTTC
TRBD1	TRBV7-2	NA	TRBJ2-7	CASSYTGGADEQYF	TGTGCCAGCAGTTATACAGGGGGCGCGGACGAGCAGTACTTC
TRBD1	TRBV28	NA	TRBJ1-6	CASSLRTGYNSPLHF	TGTGCCAGCAGTTTAAGGACAGGTTATAATTCACCCCTCCACTTT
NA	TRBV28	NA	TRBJ2-1	CASSLRSYNEQFF	TGTGCCAGCAGTTTAAGGAGTTACAATGAGCAGTTCTTC
TRBD1	TRBV29-1	once	TRBJ1-1	CSTTRDRARTNTEAFF	TGCAGTACTACCCGGGACAGGGCACGAACGAACACTGAAGCTTTCTTT
TRBD1	TRBV11-3	few	TRBJ1-1	CASSPRDRESTEAFF	TGTGCCAGCAGCCCCCGGGACAGGGAGTCCACTGAAGCTTTCTTT
NA	TRBV19	few	TRBJ1-1	CASSITDYANTEAFF	TGTGCCAGTAGTATCACAGATTACGCGAACACTGAAGCTTTCTTT
NA	TRBV19	NA	TRBJ2-3	CASSTDRRSFTDTQYF	TGTGCCAGTAGTACTGACCGTAGGAGCTTCACAGATACGCAGTATTTT
TRBD1	TRBV2	few	TRBJ1-5	CASSIRVGGSQPQHF	TGTGCCAGCAGCATCCGCGTAGGGGGCAGCCAGCCCCAGCATTTT
NA	TRBV5-8	NA	TRBJ2-1	CASSRGLQSYNEQFF	TGTGCCAGCAGCCGGGGACTGCAGTCCTACAATGAGCAGTTCTTC
TRBD2	TRBV7-3	NA	TRBJ2-1	CASSFSGARYNEQFF	TGTGCCAGCAGCTTTAGCGGGGCGAGATACAATGAGCAGTTCTTC
NA	TRBV7-9	NA	TRBJ2-3	CASSLGDSGTLRW	TGTGCCAGCAGCTTAGGTGATAGTGGGACTCTCCGTTGG
NA	TRBV27	once	TRBJ2-2	CASHREAPAGELFF	TGTGCCAGCCACAGAGAAGCACCTGCCGGGGAGCTGTTTTTT
NA	TRBV2	NA	TRBJ2-7	CASTGGASYEQYF	TGTGCCAGCACAGGAGGGGCCTCCTACGAGCAGTACTTC
TRBD1	TRBV28	NA	TRBJ1-2	CASSPSGTGGHYGYTF	TGTGCCAGCAGTCCTTCAGGGACAGGGGGCCACTATGGCTACACCTTC
NA	TRBV6-5	few	TRBJ1-5	CASTTGSSNQPQHF	TGTGCCAGCACCACAGGATCTAGCAATCAGCCCCAGCATTTT